This T cell receptor beta chain came from a study of T-cell memory formation after mild COVID-19 (dated by TCRdb to the early 2020s). The study in broad terms: Most TCR sequence clusters were specific to one of the two donors. Two young, previously healthy adult volunteers made up the cohort, one male and one female. In a couple of donors, T-cell clones that expanded and contracted after mild COVID-19 were tracked by sequencing TCRalpha and TCRbeta repertoires over time. The study at large found these results: Contracting CD4+ clones turned up mainly in the CM and EM memory subsets, whereas EMRA was where CD8+ clones were enriched. SARS-CoV-2 specificity of the second-wave clones peaking on day 37 was not confirmed. Clones that contracted from day 15 to 85 showed balanced CD4/CD8 phenotypes, whereas a second wave of clones that expanded from day 15 to 37 leaned towards CD4+. Only two mild cases were covered in the study, and larger cohorts including severe cases with pre-infection samples were considered necessary. Some responding clones were detected in pre-infection memory, suggesting pre-existing cross-reactive memory T cells joined the SARS-CoV-2 response.

A word on this clonotype: It has no known antigen specificity. Within one base of it there is no much larger clone, and no base qualities were kept.

Ficoll-Paque density gradient centrifugation was used to isolate PBMCs. Sequencing used an Illumina NovaSeq 6000. TCRalpha and TCRbeta cDNA libraries were constructed by 5'RACE with constant-segment primers, with sample barcodes and unique molecular identifiers being introduced. RNA was extracted from every sample with Trizol reagent. Libraries were amplified in two PCR steps, with a second sample barcode and Illumina TruSeq adapters added in the second step. Libraries were sequenced on an Illumina NovaSeq with 2 x 150 bp paired-end reads. The paper's processing steps were these. With migec v1.2.7, reads were demultiplexed and then collapsed into UMI-guided consensus sequences. With mixcr v2.1.11, UMI consensuses were aligned to TRA and TRB V and J templates and assembled into clonotypes. Clonotypes were classified as expanded or contracted when called significant by both edgeR and NoisET, with noise models trained on biological replicates. For edgeR calls, the cutoffs were a false discovery rate-adjusted p below 0.01 and a log2 fold-change threshold of 1. As an exploratory analysis of dynamics, max-normalized trajectories of the 1000 most abundant clonotypes were examined with PCA combined with hierarchical clustering. The CD4 or CD8 phenotype of responding clones was assigned using the separately sequenced CD4+ and CD8+ repertoires. TCRdb reanalyzed the raw reads on its own, using fastp at Q25 for trimming and MiXCR for clone calling, and kept in-frame beta chains. Rows with a matching CDR3 protein are joined into one entry that keeps the most common DNA and genes. Clone size and V and J calls follow TCRdb, not the original study. The sample table records 300,000 to 350,000 distinct CDR3 sequences; over 11% of these occur just once. About 21% of the sample rests with the top ten.

V was cut back by 4 bases and J by 2 bases, leaving a gap of 8 bases between them. The CDR3 has 12 amino acids, counting the end cysteine and phenylalanine. This entry keeps only the CDR3 DNA: 36 bases, framed from base 1. The germline V gene supplies CDR1 SQVTM and CDR2 ANQGSEA. The sequenced sample was PBMCs or a T cell subset sorted from them (not recorded which). The receptor's source is a young man who had mild COVID-19 (a few samples of this study predate the infection). The sample titles of this study are shuffled in the database, so cell type and time point are left out; the donor was told from shared clones. Recombination linked TRBV29-1 to TRBJ2-5; the D segment cannot be called with confidence. The nucleotide sequence reads TGCAGCGTTGCGCCGGCGCAAGAGACCCAGTACTTC. Its protein is CSVAPAQETQYF.